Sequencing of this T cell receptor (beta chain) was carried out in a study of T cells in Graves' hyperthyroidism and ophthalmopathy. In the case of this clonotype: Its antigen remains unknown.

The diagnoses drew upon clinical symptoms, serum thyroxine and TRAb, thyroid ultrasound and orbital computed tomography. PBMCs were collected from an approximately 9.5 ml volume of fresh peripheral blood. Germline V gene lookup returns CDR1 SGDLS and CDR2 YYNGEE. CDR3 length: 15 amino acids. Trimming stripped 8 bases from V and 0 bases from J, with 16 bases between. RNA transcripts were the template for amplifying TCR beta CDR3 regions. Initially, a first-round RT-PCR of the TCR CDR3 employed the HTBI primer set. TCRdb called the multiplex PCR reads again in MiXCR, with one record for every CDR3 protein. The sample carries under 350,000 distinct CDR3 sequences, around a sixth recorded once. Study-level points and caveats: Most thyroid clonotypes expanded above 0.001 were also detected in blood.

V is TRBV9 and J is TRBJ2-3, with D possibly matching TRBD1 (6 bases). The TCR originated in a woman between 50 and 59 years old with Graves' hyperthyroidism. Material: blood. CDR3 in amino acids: CASGVGQPSTDTQYF. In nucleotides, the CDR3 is TGTGCCAGTGGGGTGGGACAACCTAGCACAGATACGCAGTATTTT. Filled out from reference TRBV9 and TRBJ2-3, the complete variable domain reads DSGVTQTPKHLITATGQRVTLRCSPRSGDLSVYWYQQSLDQGLQFLIQYYNGEERAKGNILERFSAQQFPDLHSELNLSSLELGDSALYFCASGVGQPSTDTQYFGPGTRLTVL.